This is a list of T cell receptor beta chains from one sample in a study of CD4+ T cells in melanoma. TCRdb's table, derived via immunoSEQ multiplex PCR, lists solely in-frame clones and lacks some. Among roughly 140,000 clones listed, 92% were seen once. The source is a human donor with melanoma. Each CDR3 is given with its conserved first and last residue. The order of the fields is D gene, V gene, J gene, clone size, CDR3 protein, CDR3 DNA. The D gene is left open where the match is weak. Clone size is stated in some rows and not others, as once, few, many or a class when expanded.

NA,TRBV5-8,TRBJ2-5,NA,CASSFIGPGPQYF,TGTGCCAGCAGCTTTATTGGGCCCGGGCCCCAGTACTTC
TRBD1,TRBV18,TRBJ1-1,once,CASSPPGQGNTEAFF,TGTGCCAGCTCACCACCGGGACAGGGGAACACTGAAGCTTTCTTT
TRBD1,TRBV18,TRBJ1-2,NA,CASSPIQGEGYTF,TGTGCCAGCTCACCGATACAGGGGGAAGGCTACACCTTC
NA,TRBV5-6,TRBJ1-1,NA,CASSLPDRGEAFF,TGTGCCAGCAGCCTGCCGGACCGCGGTGAAGCTTTCTTT
TRBD1,TRBV5-1,TRBJ1-2,NA,CASSWDSPNYGYTF,TGCGCCAGCAGTTGGGACAGCCCTAACTATGGCTACACCTTC
NA,TRBV7-8,TRBJ2-7,NA,CASSFLGAGKSSYEQYF,TGTGCCAGCAGCTTTTTAGGGGCAGGGAAAAGCTCCTACGAGCAGTACTTC
TRBD1,TRBV10-3,TRBJ1-6,NA,CAISGSGTVNSPLHF,TGTGCCATCAGTGGGTCCGGGACAGTTAATTCACCCCTCCACTTT
NA,TRBV2,TRBJ2-7,NA,CASIELGKQYF,TGTGCCAGCATCGAGTTGGGGAAGCAGTACTTC
NA,TRBV30,TRBJ1-1,NA,CAWSAPWGGKSTEAFF,TGTGCCTGGAGTGCCCCGTGGGGGGGAAAGAGCACTGAAGCTTTCTTT
NA,TRBV6-1,TRBJ2-2,NA,CASSRDAGNTGELFF,TGTGCCAGCAGCCGGGACGCCGGGAACACCGGGGAGCTGTTTTTT
NA,TRBV5-1,TRBJ1-1,NA,CASSLELVGTEAFF,TGCGCCAGCAGCTTGGAGCTAGTCGGCACTGAAGCTTTCTTT
NA,TRBV19,TRBJ1-1,NA,CASSIGGVTEAFF,TGTGCCAGTAGTATTGGAGGGGTCACTGAAGCTTTCTTT
NA,TRBV10-3,TRBJ1-5,few,CAISETQLSNQPQHF,TGTGCCATCAGTGAGACTCAACTTAGCAATCAGCCCCAGCATTTT
TRBD2,TRBV6-5,TRBJ2-1,once,CASSYGYSGGANEQFF,TGTGCCAGCAGTTACGGATATAGCGGGGGGGCTAATGAGCAGTTCTTC
TRBD1,TRBV6-5,TRBJ1-4,NA,CASSYHRGEGKLFF,TGTGCCAGCAGTTACCACAGGGGGGAGGGAAAACTGTTTTTT
NA,TRBV6-1,TRBJ1-4,NA,CASSEEGSVSEKLFF,TGTGCCAGCAGTGAAGAGGGCAGTGTGAGCGAAAAACTGTTTTTT
NA,TRBV5-4,TRBJ2-5,NA,CASSLWGAETQYF,TGTGCCAGCAGCTTATGGGGGGCCGAGACCCAGTACTTC
NA,TRBV25-1,TRBJ1-1,NA,CASSLQGNTEAFF,TGTGCCAGCAGTCTACAGGGGAACACTGAAGCTTTCTTT
NA,TRBV11-2,TRBJ2-7,NA,CASSFARASYEQYF,TGTGCCAGCAGCTTCGCCAGGGCATCCTACGAGCAGTACTTC
NA,TRBV19,TRBJ1-2,NA,CASSISGFYGYTF,TGTGCCAGTAGTATTTCAGGATTTTATGGCTACACCTTC
TRBD1,TRBV6-1,TRBJ1-1,once,CASSVGLQGATEAFF,TGTGCCAGCAGTGTGGGCCTGCAGGGGGCGACTGAAGCTTTCTTT
TRBD1,TRBV5-5,TRBJ1-5,NA,CASSHDREERYQPQHF,TGTGCCAGCAGCCATGACAGGGAGGAGAGGTATCAGCCCCAGCATTTT
NA,TRBV15,TRBJ1-1,NA,CATSRWGRSTEAFF,TGTGCCACCAGCAGGTGGGGCAGGAGCACTGAAGCTTTCTTT
TRBD1,TRBV6-1,TRBJ2-7,NA,CASSLRDRGYEQYF,TGTGCCAGCAGTCTCCGGGACAGGGGGTACGAGCAGTACTTC
TRBD2,TRBV18,TRBJ2-3,NA,CASSPTGGPSTDTQYF,TGTGCCAGCTCACCAACGGGGGGGCCTAGCACAGATACGCAGTATTTT
TRBD1,TRBV6-1,TRBJ1-5,NA,CASSDYRGLNQPQHF,TGTGCCAGCAGTGACTACAGGGGGCTGAATCAGCCCCAGCATTTT
NA,TRBV5-1,TRBJ2-7,NA,CASSLVPGAIEQYF,TGCGCCAGCAGCTTGGTCCCGGGGGCAATAGAGCAGTACTTC
NA,TRBV6-5,TRBJ1-1,few,CASSYSARAGNTEAFF,TGTGCCAGCAGTTACTCGGCGAGGGCGGGGAACACTGAAGCTTTCTTT
TRBD2,TRBV15,TRBJ2-2,once,CATGSGGTNTGELFF,TGTGCCACGGGAAGCGGGGGGACGAACACCGGGGAGCTGTTTTTT
NA,TRBV19,TRBJ1-6,NA,CASSPDGARGSPLHF,TGTGCCAGTAGTCCAGATGGGGCCCGAGGATCACCCCTCCACTTT
NA,TRBV6-5,TRBJ1-1,NA,CASRNRRGRTEAFF,TGTGCCAGCAGAAACCGAAGGGGAAGGACTGAAGCTTTCTTT
NA,TRBV6-6,TRBJ1-1,NA,CASSYMVGGTEAFF,TGTGCCAGCAGTTACATGGTTGGGGGCACTGAAGCTTTCTTT
NA,TRBV2,TRBJ2-5,NA,CASSETVKKETQYF,TGTGCCAGCAGTGAAACCGTGAAGAAAGAGACCCAGTACTTC
TRBD2,TRBV5-1,TRBJ2-3,NA,CASSSDPSGVLQDTQYF,TGCGCCAGCAGCTCCGATCCTAGCGGGGTTTTGCAAGATACGCAGTATTTT
NA,TRBV7-2,TRBJ1-2,NA,CASSSQVNYGYTF,TGTGCCAGCAGCTCACAGGTTAACTATGGCTACACCTTC
NA,TRBV4-1,TRBJ2-7,NA,CASSPTPVPGVSYEQYF,TGCGCCAGCAGTCCTACCCCAGTTCCGGGGGTGTCCTACGAGCAGTACTTC
NA,TRBV7-3,TRBJ1-2,NA,CASSLIDSWGYTF,TGTGCCAGCAGCTTAATAGACTCTTGGGGCTACACCTTC
NA,TRBV2,TRBJ2-7,NA,CARRERDEQYF,TGTGCCAGACGAGAAAGGGACGAGCAGTACTTC
NA,TRBV2,TRBJ1-2,NA,CASTSITLSYGYTF,TGTGCCAGCACTTCCATTACGCTCTCGTACGGCTACACCTTC
NA,TRBV19,TRBJ1-1,NA,CASTIGKNTEAFF,TGTGCCAGTACGATAGGAAAGAACACTGAAGCTTTCTTT
NA,TRBV6-1,TRBJ2-3,NA,CASSDMGFGTDTQYF,TGTGCCAGCAGTGATATGGGGTTTGGCACAGATACGCAGTATTTT
NA,TRBV7-2,TRBJ2-2,NA,CASSQRTWGGGELFF,TGTGCCAGCAGTCAAAGAACTTGGGGAGGCGGGGAGCTGTTTTTT
NA,TRBV7-9,TRBJ1-5,NA,CASSLEGGQPQHF,TGTGCCAGCAGCTTAGAGGGGGGCCAGCCCCAGCATTTT
NA,TRBV18,TRBJ1-1,NA,CASSPRANTEAFF,TGTGCCAGCTCACCCCGAGCGAACACTGAAGCTTTCTTT
NA,TRBV10-3,TRBJ2-1,NA,CAIGRIGNEQFF,TGTGCCATCGGCCGGATAGGCAATGAGCAGTTCTTC
NA,TRBV7-3,TRBJ2-1,NA,CASSLTKAGARFF,TGTGCCAGCAGCTTAACTAAAGCAGGGGCCCGGTTCTTC
NA,TRBV20-1,TRBJ1-1,NA,CSARGSTEAFF,TGCAGTGCTAGAGGGTCCACTGAAGCTTTCTTT
TRBD1,TRBV6-1,TRBJ1-1,NA,CASSDRGQANTEAFF,TGTGCCAGCAGTGATCGAGGACAGGCGAACACTGAAGCTTTCTTT
NA,TRBV19,TRBJ1-1,once,CASRGNTEAFF,TGTGCCTCCCGGGGGAACACTGAAGCTTTCTTT
TRBD2,TRBV15,TRBJ2-7,NA,CATSRGYTSGLSYEQYF,TGTGCCACCAGCAGAGGGTATACTAGCGGGCTTTCCTACGAGCAGTACTTC
NA,TRBV5-1,TRBJ1-1,NA,CASSLAGGYAEAFF,TGCGCCAGCAGCTTGGCCGGCGGGTACGCTGAAGCTTTCTTT
NA,TRBV10-3,TRBJ2-3,NA,CAISSRDPDTQYF,TGTGCCATCAGTTCGCGGGATCCAGATACGCAGTATTTT
TRBD1,TRBV5-1,TRBJ1-1,NA,CASSTGQADQEAFF,TGCGCCAGCAGCACGGGACAGGCGGATCAGGAAGCTTTCTTT
NA,TRBV7-2,TRBJ2-1,NA,CASSFREGEQFF,TGTGCCAGCAGCTTCAGGGAAGGTGAGCAGTTCTTC
TRBD1,TRBV6-1,TRBJ2-1,NA,CASRPNRGPPDEQFF,TGTGCCAGCAGACCCAACAGGGGGCCCCCAGATGAGCAGTTCTTC
NA,TRBV7-8,TRBJ1-1,NA,CASSLNRAEGAFF,TGTGCCAGCAGCTTAAATCGGGCAGAAGGAGCTTTCTTT
TRBD2,TRBV4-1,TRBJ2-7,NA,CASSQHLTSESYEQYF,TGCGCCAGCAGCCAACACCTGACTAGCGAGTCCTACGAGCAGTACTTC
NA,TRBV5-4,TRBJ1-2,NA,CASSSAGVELGYGYTF,TGTGCCAGCAGCTCCGCAGGGGTGGAGTTGGGCTATGGCTACACCTTC
NA,TRBV6-5,TRBJ2-7,NA,CASKMGPLYEQYF,TGTGCCAGCAAGATGGGGCCGCTGTACGAGCAGTACTTC